One and the same sample provided the 9 T cell receptor beta chains below, sequenced in a study of technical replicates of blood from four donors. Method: immunoSEQ multiplex PCR; TCRdb's copy keeps in-frame clones and lacks some. Of approximately 81,000 clones in the sample, around 96% were seen once. The sample comprised T cells isolated from PBMCs. The receptors shown here come from a human donor in good health.

The V and J genes are TRBV7-9 and TRBJ2-1; D unresolved. This CDR3 spans 15 amino acids. Germline CDR1 SEHNR, CDR2 FQNEAQ (reference sequence). V lost 1 base to trimming and J lost 0 bases, with 7 bases between them. The CDR3 DNA sequence: TGTGCCAGCAGCTTAGGTATGAGCTCCTACAATGAGCAGTTCTTC. It is translated as CASSLGMSSYNEQFF. Combining the CDR3 with reference TRBV7-9 and TRBJ2-1 gives the whole variable domain DTGVSQNPRHKITKRGQNVTFRCDPISEHNRLYWYRQTLGQGPEFLTYFQNEAQLEKSRLLSDRFSAERPKGSFSTLEIQRTEQGDSAMYLCASSLGMSSYNEQFFGPGTRLTVL.

The CDR3 DNA sequence: TGTGCCAGCAGCGTCGAAGGACTAGCGGGGCGCTATTCCTACAATGAGCAGTTCTTC. Encoded protein: CASSVEGLAGRYSYNEQFF. V gene TRBV9 combines with J gene TRBJ2-1; 12 nucleotides agree with TRBD2. Trimming cost V 2 bases and J 1 base; bases outside gene matches: 10. The CDR3 runs to 19 residues. Germline V gene lookup returns CDR1 SGDLS and CDR2 YYNGEE.

CDR3 region: CASSRGTQAPDSNQPQHF. The CDR3 bases are TGTGCCAGCAGCCGAGGGACTCAAGCTCCTGATAGCAATCAGCCCCAGCATTTT. The chain employs TRBV7-8 and TRBJ1-5; tentatively, D is TRBD1 (5 bases). V lost 5 bases to trimming and J lost 0 bases, with 20 bases between them. CDR3 length equals 18 residues. Germline CDR1 reads SGHVS; CDR2 reads FQNEAQ.

The sample holds one count of this clone. The chain is built from TRBV29-1 and TRBJ2-3, with D tentatively TRBD2 (6 bases). Trimming cost V 4 bases and J 5 bases, with 13 bases left between them. The CDR3 totals 13 residues. Germline-derived CDR1 and CDR2 are SQVTM and ANQGSEA. Here the CDR3 reads CSVAGSGRDTQYF. CDR3 in DNA: TGCAGCGTTGCAGGTTCCGGGAGAGATACGCAGTATTTT.

The J gene is TRBJ2-7, the V gene TRBV4-2; 7 bases match TRBD1. CDR1 is LGHNA, CDR2 YNFKEQ, per germline. With V trimmed by 0 bases and J by 0 bases, 5 bases remained unmatched. The CDR3 spans 16 residues. CDR3 sequence (DNA): TGTGCCAGCAGCCAAGACCCGGGACAGAGCTCCTACGAGCAGTACTTC. Protein product: CASSQDPGQSSYEQYF.

This chain links TRBV9 with TRBJ2-1, with 9 bases lining up with TRBD1. V trimming: 5 bases; J trimming: 6 bases; junction bases outside the gene matches: 9. Germline V lookup: CDR1 SGDLS, CDR2 YYNGEE. This CDR3 is built from 15 residues. CDR3 sequence reads: CASSDTGTGSNEQFF. The CDR3 DNA reads TGTGCCAGCAGTGACACCGGGACAGGGAGCAATGAGCAGTTCTTC.

J is TRBJ2-5 and V is TRBV28; 10 bases line up with TRBD2. Germline values: CDR1 MDHEN, CDR2 SYDVKM. V gave up 4 bases and J gave up 5 bases; unmatched junction bases: 7. The CDR3 is made up of 15 amino acids. Here the CDR3 reads CASSSGTSDGETQYF. The CDR3 DNA is TGTGCCAGCAGTTCCGGGACTAGCGACGGGGAGACCCAGTACTTC.

The chain combines TRBV5-4 with TRBJ2-3; 7 nucleotides agree with TRBD2. J gave up 1 base and V 4 bases, and 6 bases lay outside the gene matches. This CDR3 is 15 amino acids long. The germline CDR1 and CDR2 sequences are SGHNT and YYREEE (reference sequence). Here the CDR3 DNA reads TGTGCCAGCAGCATGCGGGAGACCGGCACAGATACGCAGTATTTT. Translated: CASSMRETGTDTQYF.

The chain carries TRBV29-1 and TRBJ1-1; D is perhaps TRBD1 (6 bases). This CDR3 contains 13 residues. Germline CDR1 and CDR2: SQVTM and ANQGSEA. Trimming took 5 bases from V and 4 from J, leaving 14 bases between them. As DNA, the CDR3 is TGCAGCGTTATCGGGGCAGGGGTCACTGAAGCTTTCTTT. Amino acids: CSVIGAGVTEAFF. The complete variable domain, with remaining parts taken from reference TRBV29-1 and TRBJ1-1, reads SAVISQKPSRDICQRGTSLTIQCQVDSQVTMMFWYRQQPGQSLTLIATANQGSEATYESGFVIDKFPISRPNLTFSTLTVSNMSPEDSSIYLCSVIGAGVTEAFFGQGTRLTVV.